This TCR beta chain was retrieved from a study of OX40 agonist ivuxolimab in advanced cancers. Study information: The study enrolled dose-escalation patients with hepatocellular carcinoma, melanoma, renal cell or head and neck cancer. From 23 to 79 years was the age range, with a mean of roughly 59 years, and over 80% were male.

Clones were sequenced by immunoSEQ multiplex PCR, and TCRdb holds only the in-frame ones, with some missing. The profile shows 50,000 to 70,000 clones, 85% to 90% of them singletons. This CDR3 has 14 residues. Trimming left V 8 bases short and J 1 base short, with 9 bases between. Germline CDR1 reads MNHNS; CDR2 reads SASEGT. The chain has TRBV6-1 and TRBJ2-6, with D perhaps given as TRBD1 or TRBD2 (5 bases each). This material consisted of CD4+ or CD8+ T cells sorted from blood, taken in a trial of the OX40 agonist ivuxolimab. The receptor comes from an adult with an advanced solid tumor such as melanoma, head and neck, liver or kidney cancer. This CDR3 reads CASQRGSGANVLTF. The CDR3 coding sequence is TGTGCCAGCCAGAGGGGATCTGGGGCCAACGTCCTGACTTTC.